The clone carrying this T cell receptor (beta chain) was seen a handful of times. Its target is unknown. A sample-barcoded 5' primer and a J-beta primer mix were used in a second PCR of roughly 7 to 11 cycles. TCRdb used MiXCR to reprocess the 5' RACE reads, holding one entry per CDR3 protein. This sample carries hundreds of thousands of distinct CDR3 sequences, about 62% of them seen once, and the ten largest clones take 28%. The data originate from a study of blood T cells in healthy people across ages. General study findings and limits: Long-lived donors had more naive CD4+ cells and higher diversity than aged donors.

CDR1 is SGHRS and CDR2 is YFSETQ in the germline V gene. V lost 4 bases and J 7 bases, leaving 17 bases between the germline ends. There are 14 residues in the CDR3. The rearrangement joins TRBV5-1 to TRBJ2-5; possibly TRBD2 for D (5 bases). Sequenced sample: blood. This sequence was found in a young man in good health. CDR3 nucleotide sequence: TGCGCCAGCAGCCTCACACTAGAGGGAGTGACCCAGTACTTC. Amino acid sequence: CASSLTLEGVTQYF.